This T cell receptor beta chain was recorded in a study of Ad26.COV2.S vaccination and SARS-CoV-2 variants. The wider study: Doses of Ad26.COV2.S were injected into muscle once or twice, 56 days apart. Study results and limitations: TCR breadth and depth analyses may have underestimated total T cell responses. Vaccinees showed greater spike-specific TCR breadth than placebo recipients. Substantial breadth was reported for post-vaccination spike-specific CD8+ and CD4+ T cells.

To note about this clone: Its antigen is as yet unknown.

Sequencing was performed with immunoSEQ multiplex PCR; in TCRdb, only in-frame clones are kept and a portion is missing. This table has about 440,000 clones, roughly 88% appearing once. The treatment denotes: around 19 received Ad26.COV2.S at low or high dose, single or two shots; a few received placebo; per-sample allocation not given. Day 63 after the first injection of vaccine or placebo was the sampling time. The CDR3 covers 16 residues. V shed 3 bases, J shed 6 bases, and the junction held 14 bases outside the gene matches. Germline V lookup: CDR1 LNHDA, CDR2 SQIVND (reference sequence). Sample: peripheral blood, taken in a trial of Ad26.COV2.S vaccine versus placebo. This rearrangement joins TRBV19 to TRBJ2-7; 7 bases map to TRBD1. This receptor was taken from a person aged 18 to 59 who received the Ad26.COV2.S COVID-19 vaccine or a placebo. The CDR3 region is CASSISETGNFREQYF. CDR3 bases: TGTGCCAGTAGTATTTCCGAGACAGGGAATTTCCGCGAGCAGTACTTC.